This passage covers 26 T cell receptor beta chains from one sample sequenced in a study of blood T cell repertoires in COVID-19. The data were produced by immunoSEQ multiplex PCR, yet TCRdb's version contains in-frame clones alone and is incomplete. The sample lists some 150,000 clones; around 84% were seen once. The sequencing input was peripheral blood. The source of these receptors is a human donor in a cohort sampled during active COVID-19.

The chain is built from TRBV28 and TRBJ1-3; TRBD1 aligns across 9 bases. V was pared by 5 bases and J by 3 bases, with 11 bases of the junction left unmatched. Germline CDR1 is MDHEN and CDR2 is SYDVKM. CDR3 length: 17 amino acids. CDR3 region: CASSRPTGGAIGNTIYF. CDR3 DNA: TGTGCCAGCAGTCGACCCACAGGGGGCGCGATTGGAAACACCATATATTTT. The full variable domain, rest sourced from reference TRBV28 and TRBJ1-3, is DVKVTQSSRYLVKRTGEKVFLECVQDMDHENMFWYRQDPGLGLRLIYFSYDVKMKEKGDIPEGYSVSREKKERFSLILESASTNQTSMYLCASSRPTGGAIGNTIYFGEGSWLTVV.

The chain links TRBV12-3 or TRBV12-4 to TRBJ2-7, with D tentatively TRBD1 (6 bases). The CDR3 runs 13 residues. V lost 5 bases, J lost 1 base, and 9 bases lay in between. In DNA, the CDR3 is TGTGCCAGCAGTAAAGGACAGTCCTACGAGCAGTACTTC. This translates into CASSKGQSYEQYF.

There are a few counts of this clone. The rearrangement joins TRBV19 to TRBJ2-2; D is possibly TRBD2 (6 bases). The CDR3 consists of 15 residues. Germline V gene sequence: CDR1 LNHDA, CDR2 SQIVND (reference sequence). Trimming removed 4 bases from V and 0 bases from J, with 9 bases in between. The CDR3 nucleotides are TGTGCCAGTAGTAGGCGGAGGGCGAACACCGGGGAGCTGTTTTTT. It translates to CASSRRRANTGELFF.

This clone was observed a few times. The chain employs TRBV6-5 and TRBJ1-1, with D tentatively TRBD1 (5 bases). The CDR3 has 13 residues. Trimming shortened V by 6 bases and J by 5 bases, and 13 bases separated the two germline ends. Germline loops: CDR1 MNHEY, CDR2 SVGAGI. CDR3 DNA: TGTGCCAGCAGGTCTCGGAAGGGGACTGAAGCTTTCTTT. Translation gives CASRSRKGTEAFF.

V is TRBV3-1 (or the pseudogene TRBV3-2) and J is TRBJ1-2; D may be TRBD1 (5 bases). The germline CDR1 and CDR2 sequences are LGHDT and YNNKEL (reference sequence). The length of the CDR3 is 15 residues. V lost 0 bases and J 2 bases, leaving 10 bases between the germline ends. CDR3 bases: TGTGCCAGCAGCCAAGATCGGGCAGGGAACTATGGCTACACCTTC. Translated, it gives CASSQDRAGNYGYTF.

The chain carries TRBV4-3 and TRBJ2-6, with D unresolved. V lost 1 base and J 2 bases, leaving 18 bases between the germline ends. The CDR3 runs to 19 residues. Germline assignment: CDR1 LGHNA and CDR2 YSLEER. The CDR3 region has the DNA TGCGCCAGCAGCCAAGTGGGTACGCGGAGAAGCCCTGGGGCCAACGTCCTGACTTTC. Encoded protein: CASSQVGTRRSPGANVLTF.

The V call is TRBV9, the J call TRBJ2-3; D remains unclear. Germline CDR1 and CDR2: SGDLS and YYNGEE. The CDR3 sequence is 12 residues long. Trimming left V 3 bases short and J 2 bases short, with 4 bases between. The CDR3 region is CASSANTDTQYF. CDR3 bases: TGTGCCAGCAGCGCTAACACAGATACGCAGTATTTT.

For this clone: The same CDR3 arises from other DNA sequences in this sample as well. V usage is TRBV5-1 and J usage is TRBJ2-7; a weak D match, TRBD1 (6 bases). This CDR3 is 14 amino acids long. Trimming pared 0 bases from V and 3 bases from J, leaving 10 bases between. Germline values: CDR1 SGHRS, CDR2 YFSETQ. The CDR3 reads CASSLVRGNYEQYF. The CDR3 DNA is TGCGCCAGCAGCTTGGTCAGGGGAAACTACGAGCAGTACTTC. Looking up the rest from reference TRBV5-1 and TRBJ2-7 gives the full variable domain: KAGVTQTPRYLIKTRGQQVTLSCSPISGHRSVSWYQQTPGQGLQFLFEYFSETQRNKGNFPGRFSGRQFSNSRSEMNVSTLELGDSALYLCASSLVRGNYEQYFGPGTRLTVT.

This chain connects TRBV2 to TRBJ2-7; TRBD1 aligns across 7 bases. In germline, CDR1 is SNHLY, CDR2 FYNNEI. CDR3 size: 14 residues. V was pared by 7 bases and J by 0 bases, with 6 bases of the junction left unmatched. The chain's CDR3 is CASTETGNSYEQYF. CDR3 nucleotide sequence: TGTGCCAGCACCGAGACAGGGAACTCCTACGAGCAGTACTTC.

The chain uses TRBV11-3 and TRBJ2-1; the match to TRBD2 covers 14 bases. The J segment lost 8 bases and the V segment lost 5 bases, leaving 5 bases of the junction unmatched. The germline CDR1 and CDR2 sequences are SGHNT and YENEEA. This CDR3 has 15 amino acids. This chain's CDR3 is CASSQGLAGADEQFF. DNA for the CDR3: TGTGCCAGCAGCCAGGGACTAGCGGGGGCTGATGAGCAGTTCTTC.

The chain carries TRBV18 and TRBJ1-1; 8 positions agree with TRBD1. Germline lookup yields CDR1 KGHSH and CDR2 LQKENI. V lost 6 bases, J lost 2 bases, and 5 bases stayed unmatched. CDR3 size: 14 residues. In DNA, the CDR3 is TGTGCCAGCTCCCTCGGACAGGGAAACACTGAAGCTTTCTTT. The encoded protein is CASSLGQGNTEAFF.

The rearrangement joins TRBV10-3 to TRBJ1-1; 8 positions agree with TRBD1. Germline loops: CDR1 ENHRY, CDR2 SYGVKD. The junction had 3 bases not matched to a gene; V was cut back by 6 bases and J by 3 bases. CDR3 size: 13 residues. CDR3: CAIRIQGDTEAFF. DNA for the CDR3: TGTGCCATCAGGATACAGGGGGACACTGAAGCTTTCTTT.

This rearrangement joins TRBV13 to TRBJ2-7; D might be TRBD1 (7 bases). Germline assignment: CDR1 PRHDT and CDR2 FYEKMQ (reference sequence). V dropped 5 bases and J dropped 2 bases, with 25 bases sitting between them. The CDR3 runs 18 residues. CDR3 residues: CASSDALGGRGLPYEQYF. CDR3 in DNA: TGTGCCAGCAGCGATGCCCTCGGGGGTAGGGGGCTTCCCTACGAGCAGTACTTC.

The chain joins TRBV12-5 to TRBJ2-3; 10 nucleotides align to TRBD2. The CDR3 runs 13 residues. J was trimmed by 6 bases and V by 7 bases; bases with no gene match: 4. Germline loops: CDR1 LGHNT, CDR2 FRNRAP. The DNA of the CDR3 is TGTGCTAGTGCCCAGCGGGGGGGTGATACGCAGTATTTT. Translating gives CASAQRGGDTQYF.

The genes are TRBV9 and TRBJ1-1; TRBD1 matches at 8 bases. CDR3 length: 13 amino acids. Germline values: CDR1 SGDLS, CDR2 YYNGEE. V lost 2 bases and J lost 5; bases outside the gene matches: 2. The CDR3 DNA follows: TGTGCCAGCAGCGTGACAGGGGTTACTGAAGCTTTCTTT. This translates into CASSVTGVTEAFF. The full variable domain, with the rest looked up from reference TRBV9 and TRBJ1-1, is DSGVTQTPKHLITATGQRVTLRCSPRSGDLSVYWYQQSLDQGLQFLIQYYNGEERAKGNILERFSAQQFPDLHSELNLSSLELGDSALYFCASSVTGVTEAFFGQGTRLTVV.

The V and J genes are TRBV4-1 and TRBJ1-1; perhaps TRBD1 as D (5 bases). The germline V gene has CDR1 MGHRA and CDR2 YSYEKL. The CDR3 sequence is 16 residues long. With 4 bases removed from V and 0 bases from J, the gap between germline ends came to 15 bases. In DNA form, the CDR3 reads TGCGCCAGCAGCCCCGTGGGCAGGGTTATGAACACTGAAGCTTTCTTT. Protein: CASSPVGRVMNTEAFF.

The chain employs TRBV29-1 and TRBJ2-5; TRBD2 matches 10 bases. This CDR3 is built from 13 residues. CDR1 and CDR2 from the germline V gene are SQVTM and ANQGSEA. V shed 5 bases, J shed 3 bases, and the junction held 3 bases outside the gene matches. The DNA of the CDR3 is TGCAGCGTTCGTCTAGCGGGGGAAGAGACCCAGTACTTC. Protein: CSVRLAGEETQYF.

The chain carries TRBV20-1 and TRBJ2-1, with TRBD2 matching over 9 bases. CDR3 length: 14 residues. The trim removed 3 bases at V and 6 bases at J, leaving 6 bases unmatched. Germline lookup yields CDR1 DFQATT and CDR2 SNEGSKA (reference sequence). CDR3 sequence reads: CSASGLAGSNEQFF. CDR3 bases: TGCAGTGCTAGTGGGCTAGCGGGGAGCAATGAGCAGTTCTTC.

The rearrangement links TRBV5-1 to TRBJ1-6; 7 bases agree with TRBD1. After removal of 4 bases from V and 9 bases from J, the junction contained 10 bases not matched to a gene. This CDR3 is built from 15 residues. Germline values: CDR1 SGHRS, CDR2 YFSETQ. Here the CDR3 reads CASSPGRTGASPLHF. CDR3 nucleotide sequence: TGCGCCAGCAGCCCGGGGCGGACAGGCGCTTCACCCCTCCACTTT. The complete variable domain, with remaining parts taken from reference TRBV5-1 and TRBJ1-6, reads KAGVTQTPRYLIKTRGQQVTLSCSPISGHRSVSWYQQTPGQGLQFLFEYFSETQRNKGNFPGRFSGRQFSNSRSEMNVSTLELGDSALYLCASSPGRTGASPLHFGNGTRLTVT.

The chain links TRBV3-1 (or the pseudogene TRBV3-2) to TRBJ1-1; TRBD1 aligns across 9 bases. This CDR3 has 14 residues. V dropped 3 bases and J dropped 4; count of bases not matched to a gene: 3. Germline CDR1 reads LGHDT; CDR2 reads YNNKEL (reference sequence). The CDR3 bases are TGTGCCAGCAGCCATAGACAGGGGGGCACTGAAGCTTTCTTT. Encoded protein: CASSHRQGGTEAFF.

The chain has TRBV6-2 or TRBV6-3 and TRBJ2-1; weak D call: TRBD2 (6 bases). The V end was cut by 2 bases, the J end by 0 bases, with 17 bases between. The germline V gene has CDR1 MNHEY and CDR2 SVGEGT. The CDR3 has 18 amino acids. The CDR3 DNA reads TGTGCCAGCAGTTACCGAAATCAGGGACTGAACTCCTACAATGAGCAGTTCTTC. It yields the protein CASSYRNQGLNSYNEQFF.

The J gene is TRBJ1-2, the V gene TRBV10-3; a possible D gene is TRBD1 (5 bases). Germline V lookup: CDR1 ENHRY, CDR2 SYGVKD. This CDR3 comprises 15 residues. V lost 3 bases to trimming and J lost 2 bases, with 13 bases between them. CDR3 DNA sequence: TGTGCCATCAGTGACCTCAACGGGGGGAACTATGGCTACACCTTC. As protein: CAISDLNGGNYGYTF.

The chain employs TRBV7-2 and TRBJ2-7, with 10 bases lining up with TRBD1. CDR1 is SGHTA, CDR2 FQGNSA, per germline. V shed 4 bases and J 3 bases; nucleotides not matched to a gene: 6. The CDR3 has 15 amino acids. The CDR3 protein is CASSSPGTGVYEQYF. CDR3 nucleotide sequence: TGTGCCAGCAGCTCCCCCGGGACAGGGGTCTACGAGCAGTACTTC.

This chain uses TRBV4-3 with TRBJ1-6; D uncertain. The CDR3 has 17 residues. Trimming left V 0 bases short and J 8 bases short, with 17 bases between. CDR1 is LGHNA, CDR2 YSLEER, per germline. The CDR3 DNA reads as TGCGCCAGCAGCCAAGATAGATCGAGGGCTTCAGATTCACCCCTCCACTTT. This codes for CASSQDRSRASDSPLHF.

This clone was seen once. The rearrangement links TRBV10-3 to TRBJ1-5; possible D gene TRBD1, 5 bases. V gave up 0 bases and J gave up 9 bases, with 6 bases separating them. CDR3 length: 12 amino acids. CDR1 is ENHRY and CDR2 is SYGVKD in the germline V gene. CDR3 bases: TGTGCCATCAGTGAGTCTACAGGGCCCCAGCATTTT. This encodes CAISESTGPQHF.

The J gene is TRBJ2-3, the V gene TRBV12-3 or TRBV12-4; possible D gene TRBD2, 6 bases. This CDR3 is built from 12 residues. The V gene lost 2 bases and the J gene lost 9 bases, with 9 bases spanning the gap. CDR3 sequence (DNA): TGTGCCAGCAGTTTATCGGGGGACACGCAGTATTTT. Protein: CASSLSGDTQYF.